This TCR beta chain was recovered during a study of T-cell memory formation after mild COVID-19. TCRdb re-called the 5' RACE reads with MiXCR, one entry per CDR3 protein. The sample yields over 350,000 distinct CDR3 sequences, 16% seen once. Regarding the study as a whole: Contracting CD4+ clones sat mainly in CM and EM; CD8+ in EMRA. The study detected some responding clones in pre-infection memory, suggesting cross-reactive memory joined.

Many counts were recorded for this clonotype. The antigen is not known. Trimming shortened V by 2 bases and J by 5 bases, and 6 bases separated the two germline ends. Germline V gives CDR1 SEHNR, CDR2 FQNEAQ (reference sequence). The CDR3 runs 13 residues. The TCR was taken from a man aged 18 to 30 who had mild COVID-19 (a few samples of this study predate the infection). Cell type and time point are not known. What was sequenced was PBMCs or a T cell subset sorted from them (not recorded which). The chain carries TRBV7-9 and TRBJ2-2; D not resolved. The CDR3 nucleotides read TGTGCCAGCAGCTTACTGGGAACCGGGGAGCTGTTTTTT. Translated, it gives CASSLLGTGELFF. The variable domain in full, with the rest retrieved from reference TRBV7-9 and TRBJ2-2, is DTGVSQNPRHKITKRGQNVTFRCDPISEHNRLYWYRQTLGQGPEFLTYFQNEAQLEKSRLLSDRFSAERPKGSFSTLEIQRTEQGDSAMYLCASSLLGTGELFFGEGSRLTVL.